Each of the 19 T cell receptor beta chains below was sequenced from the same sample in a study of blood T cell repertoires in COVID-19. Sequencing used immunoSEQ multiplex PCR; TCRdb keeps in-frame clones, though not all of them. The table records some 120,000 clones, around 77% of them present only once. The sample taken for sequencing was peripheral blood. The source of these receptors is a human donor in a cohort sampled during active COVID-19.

CDR3 sequence reads: CASSPPRDRSSGNTIYF. The CDR3 coding sequence is TGTGCCAGCAGCCCTCCCCGGGACAGGAGCTCTGGAAACACCATATATTTT. The chain is built from TRBV7-2 and TRBJ1-3; TRBD1 aligns across 8 bases. The germline V gene encodes CDR1 SGHTA and CDR2 FQGNSA. V lost 5 bases and J lost 0; bases outside the gene matches: 9. The CDR3 has 17 residues.

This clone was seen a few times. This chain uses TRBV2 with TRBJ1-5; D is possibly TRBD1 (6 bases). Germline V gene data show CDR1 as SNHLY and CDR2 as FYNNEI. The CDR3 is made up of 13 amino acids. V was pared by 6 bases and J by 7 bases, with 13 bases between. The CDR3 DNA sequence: TGTGCCAGCAGCAAACAGGGACAACAGCCCCAGCATTTT. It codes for CASSKQGQQPQHF.

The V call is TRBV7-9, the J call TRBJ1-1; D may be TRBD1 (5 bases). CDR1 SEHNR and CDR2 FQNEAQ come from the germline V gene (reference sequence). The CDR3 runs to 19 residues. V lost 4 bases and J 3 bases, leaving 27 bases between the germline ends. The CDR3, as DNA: TGTGCCAGCAGCTACCGGGACTTCTCAATCCTTGGCGCGTACACTGAAGCTTTCTTT. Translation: CASSYRDFSILGAYTEAFF.

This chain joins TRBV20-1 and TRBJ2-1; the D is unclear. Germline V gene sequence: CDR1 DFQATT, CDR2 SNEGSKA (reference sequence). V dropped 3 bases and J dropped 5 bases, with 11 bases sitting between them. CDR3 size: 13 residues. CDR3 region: CSASPRLDNEQFF. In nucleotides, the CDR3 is TGCAGTGCTAGTCCTCGACTCGACAATGAGCAGTTCTTC.

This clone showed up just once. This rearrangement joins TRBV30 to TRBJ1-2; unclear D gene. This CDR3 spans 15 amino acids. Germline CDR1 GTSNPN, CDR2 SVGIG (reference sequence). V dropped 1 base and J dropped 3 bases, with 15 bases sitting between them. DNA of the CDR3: TGTGCCTGGAGTGCCTCTGAGGGTGTTTACTATGGCTACACCTTC. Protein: CAWSASEGVYYGYTF.

Here the CDR3 DNA reads TGCAGCGTTGGGGGCGCAGGGACCGGGGAGCTGTTTTTT. It yields the protein CSVGGAGTGELFF. The chain has TRBV29-1 and TRBJ2-2; a weak D match, TRBD1 (5 bases). There are 13 residues in the CDR3. CDR1 and CDR2 from the germline V gene are SQVTM and ANQGSEA. V was shortened by 4 bases and J by 5 bases, with 11 bases between the two germline ends.

The DNA of the CDR3 is TGTGCCAGCAGCTTGGTGGTAGATAACACTGAAGCTTTCTTT. Its protein product is CASSLVVDNTEAFF. V usage is TRBV5-4 and J usage is TRBJ1-1; D is unclear. Germline assignment: CDR1 SGHNT and CDR2 YYREEE (reference sequence). The CDR3 totals 14 residues. Trimming pared 0 bases from V and 2 bases from J, leaving 8 bases between.

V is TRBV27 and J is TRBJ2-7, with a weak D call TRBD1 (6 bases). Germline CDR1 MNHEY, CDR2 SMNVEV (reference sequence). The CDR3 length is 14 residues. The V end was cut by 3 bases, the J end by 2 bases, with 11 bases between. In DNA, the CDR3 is TGTGCCAGCAGTTTTTCCAGGGGTACCTACGAGCAGTACTTC. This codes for CASSFSRGTYEQYF.

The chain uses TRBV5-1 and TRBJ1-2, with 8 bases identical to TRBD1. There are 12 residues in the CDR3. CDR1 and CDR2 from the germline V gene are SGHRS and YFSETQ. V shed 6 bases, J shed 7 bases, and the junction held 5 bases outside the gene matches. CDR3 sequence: CASTGQGVGYTF. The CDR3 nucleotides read TGCGCCAGCACCGGACAGGGTGTTGGCTACACCTTC. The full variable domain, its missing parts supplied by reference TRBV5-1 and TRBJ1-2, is KAGVTQTPRYLIKTRGQQVTLSCSPISGHRSVSWYQQTPGQGLQFLFEYFSETQRNKGNFPGRFSGRQFSNSRSEMNVSTLELGDSALYLCASTGQGVGYTFGSGTRLTVV.

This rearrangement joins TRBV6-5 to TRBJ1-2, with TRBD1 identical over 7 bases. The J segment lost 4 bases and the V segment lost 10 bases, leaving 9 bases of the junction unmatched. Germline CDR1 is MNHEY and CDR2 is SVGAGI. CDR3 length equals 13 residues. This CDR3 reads CATSPGQSYGYTF. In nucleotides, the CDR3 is TGTGCCACTTCCCCGGGACAGTCCTATGGCTACACCTTC.

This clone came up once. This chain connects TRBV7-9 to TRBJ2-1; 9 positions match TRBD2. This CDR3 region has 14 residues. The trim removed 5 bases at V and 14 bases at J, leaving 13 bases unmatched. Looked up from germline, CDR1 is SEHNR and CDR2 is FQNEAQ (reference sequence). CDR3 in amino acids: CASSPSSAGGREFF. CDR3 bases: TGTGCCAGCAGCCCGTCTTCAGCGGGGGGCAGGGAGTTCTTC.

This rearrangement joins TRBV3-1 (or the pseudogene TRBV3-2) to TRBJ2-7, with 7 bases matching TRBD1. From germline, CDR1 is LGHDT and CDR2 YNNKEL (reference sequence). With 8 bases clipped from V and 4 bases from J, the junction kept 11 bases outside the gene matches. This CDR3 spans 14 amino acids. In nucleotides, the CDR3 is TGTGCCAGCGGGGCCGGGACAGTAGGATACGAGCAGTACTTC. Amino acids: CASGAGTVGYEQYF.

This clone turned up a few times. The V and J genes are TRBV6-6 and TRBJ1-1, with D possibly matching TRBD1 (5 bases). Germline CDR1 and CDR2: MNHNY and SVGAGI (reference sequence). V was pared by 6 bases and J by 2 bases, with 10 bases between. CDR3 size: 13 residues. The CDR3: CASSTQGNTEAFF. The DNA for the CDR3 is TGTGCCAGCAGCACCCAGGGTAACACTGAAGCTTTCTTT.

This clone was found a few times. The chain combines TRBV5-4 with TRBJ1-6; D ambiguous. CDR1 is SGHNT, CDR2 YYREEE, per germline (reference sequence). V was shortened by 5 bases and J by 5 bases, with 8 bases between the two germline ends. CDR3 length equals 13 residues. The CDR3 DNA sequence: TGTGCCAGCAGATCGGGGAATAATTCACCCCTCCACTTT. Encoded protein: CASRSGNNSPLHF.

The CDR3 DNA reads as TGTGCCAGCAGGGACAGGGTCTCTCAGCCCCAGCATTTT. This sequence encodes CASRDRVSQPQHF. The chain recombines TRBV12-3 or TRBV12-4 with TRBJ1-5; 8 bases fit TRBD1. Trimming cost V 6 bases and J 6 bases; bases outside gene matches: 4. This CDR3 comprises 13 residues.

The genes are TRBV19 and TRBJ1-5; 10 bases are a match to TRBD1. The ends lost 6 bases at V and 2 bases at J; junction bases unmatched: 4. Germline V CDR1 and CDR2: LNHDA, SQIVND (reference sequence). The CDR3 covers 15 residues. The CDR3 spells CASRDGTGGNQPQHF. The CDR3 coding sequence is TGTGCCAGTAGGGACGGGACAGGGGGCAATCAGCCCCAGCATTTT. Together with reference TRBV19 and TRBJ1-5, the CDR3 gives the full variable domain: DGGITQSPKYLFRKEGQNVTLSCEQNLNHDAMYWYRQDPGQGLRLIYYSQIVNDFQKGDIAEGYSVSREKKESFPLTVTSAQKNPTAFYLCASRDGTGGNQPQHFGDGTRLSIL.

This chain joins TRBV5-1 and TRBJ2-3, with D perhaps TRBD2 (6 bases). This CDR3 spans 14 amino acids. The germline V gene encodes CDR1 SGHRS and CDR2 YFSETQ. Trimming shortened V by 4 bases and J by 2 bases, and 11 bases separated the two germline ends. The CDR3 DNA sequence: TGCGCCAGCAGCGGGGGGTTTCACACAGATACGCAGTATTTT. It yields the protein CASSGGFHTDTQYF.

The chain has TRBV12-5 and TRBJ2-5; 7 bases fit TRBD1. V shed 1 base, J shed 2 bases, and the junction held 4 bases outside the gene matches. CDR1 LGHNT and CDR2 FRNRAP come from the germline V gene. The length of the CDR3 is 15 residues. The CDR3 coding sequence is TGTGCTAGTGGTTTGGGATCGACAGGGCAAGAGACCCAGTACTTC. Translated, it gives CASGLGSTGQETQYF.

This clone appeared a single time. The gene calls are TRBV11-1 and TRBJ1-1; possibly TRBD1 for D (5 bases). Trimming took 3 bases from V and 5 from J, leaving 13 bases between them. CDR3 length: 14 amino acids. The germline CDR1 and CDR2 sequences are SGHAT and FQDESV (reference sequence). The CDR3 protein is CASSLRGGLTEAFF. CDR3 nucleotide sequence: TGTGCCAGCAGCTTGCGGGGGGGTCTTACTGAAGCTTTCTTT.